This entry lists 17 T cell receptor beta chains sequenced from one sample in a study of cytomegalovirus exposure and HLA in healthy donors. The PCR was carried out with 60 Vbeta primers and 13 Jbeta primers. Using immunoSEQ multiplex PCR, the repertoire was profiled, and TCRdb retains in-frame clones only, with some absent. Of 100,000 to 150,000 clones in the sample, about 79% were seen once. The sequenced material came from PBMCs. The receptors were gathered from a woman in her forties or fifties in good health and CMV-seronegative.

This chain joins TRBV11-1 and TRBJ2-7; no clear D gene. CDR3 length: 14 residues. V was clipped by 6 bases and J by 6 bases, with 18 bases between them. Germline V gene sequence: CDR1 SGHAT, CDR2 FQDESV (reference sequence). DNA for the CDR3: TGTGCCAGCAGTTTGGAGAGTGTAGTTTCCGAGCAGTACTTC. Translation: CASSLESVVSEQYF.

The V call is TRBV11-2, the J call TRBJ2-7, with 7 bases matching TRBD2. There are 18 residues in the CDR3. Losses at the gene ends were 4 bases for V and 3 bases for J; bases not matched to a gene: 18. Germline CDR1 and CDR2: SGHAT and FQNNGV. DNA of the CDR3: TGTGCCAGCAGCTCACATACAAGCAGTAGCGGGCGAGTCTACGAGCAGTACTTC. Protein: CASSSHTSSSGRVYEQYF.

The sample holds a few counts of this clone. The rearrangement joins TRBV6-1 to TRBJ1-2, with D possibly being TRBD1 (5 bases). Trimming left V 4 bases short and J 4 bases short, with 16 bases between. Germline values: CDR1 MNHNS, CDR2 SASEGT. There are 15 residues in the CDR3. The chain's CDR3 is CASSAGPDGGYGYTF. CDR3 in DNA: TGTGCCAGCAGTGCGGGGCCGGACGGGGGCTATGGCTACACCTTC.

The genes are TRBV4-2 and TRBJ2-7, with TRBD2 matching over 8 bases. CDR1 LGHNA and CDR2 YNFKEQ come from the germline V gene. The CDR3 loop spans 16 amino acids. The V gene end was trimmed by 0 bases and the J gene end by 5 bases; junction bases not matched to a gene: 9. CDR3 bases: TGTGCCAGCAGCCAAGACCTAGCGGGTATTTCAAACGAGCAGTACTTC. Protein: CASSQDLAGISNEQYF.

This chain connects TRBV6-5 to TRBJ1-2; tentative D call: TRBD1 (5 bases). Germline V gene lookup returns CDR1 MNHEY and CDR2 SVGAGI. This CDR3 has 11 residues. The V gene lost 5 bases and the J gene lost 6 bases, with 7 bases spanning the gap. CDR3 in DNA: TGTGCCAGCAGTAGGGGCGATGGCTACACCTTC. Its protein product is CASSRGDGYTF.

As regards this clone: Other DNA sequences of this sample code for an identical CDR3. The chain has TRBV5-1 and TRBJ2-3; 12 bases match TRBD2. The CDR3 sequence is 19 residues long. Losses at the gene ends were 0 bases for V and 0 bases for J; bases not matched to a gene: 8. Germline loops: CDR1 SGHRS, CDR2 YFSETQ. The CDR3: CASSLEWTSGKTSTDTQYF. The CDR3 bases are TGCGCCAGCAGCTTGGAGTGGACTAGCGGGAAAACTAGCACAGATACGCAGTATTTT.

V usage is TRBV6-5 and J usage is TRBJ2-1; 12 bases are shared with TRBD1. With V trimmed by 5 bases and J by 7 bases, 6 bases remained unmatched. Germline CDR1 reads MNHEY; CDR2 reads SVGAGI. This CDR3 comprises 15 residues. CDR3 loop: CASSRWDRGRNEQFF. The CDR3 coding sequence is TGTGCCAGCAGTAGGTGGGACAGGGGGCGGAATGAGCAGTTCTTC.

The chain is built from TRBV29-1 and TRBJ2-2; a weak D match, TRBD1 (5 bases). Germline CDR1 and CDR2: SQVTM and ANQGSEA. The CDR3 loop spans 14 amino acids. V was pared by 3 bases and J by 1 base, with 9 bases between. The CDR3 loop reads CSVDGALNTGELFF. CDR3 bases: TGCAGCGTTGATGGGGCCCTGAACACCGGGGAGCTGTTTTTT.

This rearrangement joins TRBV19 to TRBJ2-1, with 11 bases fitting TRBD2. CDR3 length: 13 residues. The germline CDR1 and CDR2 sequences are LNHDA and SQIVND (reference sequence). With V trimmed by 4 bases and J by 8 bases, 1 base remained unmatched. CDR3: CASSTSGGYEQFF. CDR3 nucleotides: TGTGCCAGTAGTACTAGCGGGGGGTATGAGCAGTTCTTC.

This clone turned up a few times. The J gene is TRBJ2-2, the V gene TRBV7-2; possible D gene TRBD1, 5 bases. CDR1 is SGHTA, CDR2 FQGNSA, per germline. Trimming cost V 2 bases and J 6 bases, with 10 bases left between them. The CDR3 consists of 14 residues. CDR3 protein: CASSLSGPAGELFF. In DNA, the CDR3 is TGTGCCAGCAGCTTATCAGGGCCCGCCGGGGAGCTGTTTTTT.

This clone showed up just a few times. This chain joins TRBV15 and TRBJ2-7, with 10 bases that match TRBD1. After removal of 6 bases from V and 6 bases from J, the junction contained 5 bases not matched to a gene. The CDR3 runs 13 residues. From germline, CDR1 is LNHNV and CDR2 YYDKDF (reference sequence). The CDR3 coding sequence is TGTGCCACCAGAGGGACAGGGGTTGTCGAGCAGTACTTC. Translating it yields CATRGTGVVEQYF.

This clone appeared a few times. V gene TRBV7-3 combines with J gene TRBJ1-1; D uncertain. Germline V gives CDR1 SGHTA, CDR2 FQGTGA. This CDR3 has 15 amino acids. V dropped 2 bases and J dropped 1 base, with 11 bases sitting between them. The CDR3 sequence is CASSLLQEANTEAFF. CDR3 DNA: TGTGCCAGCAGCTTACTTCAGGAGGCGAACACTGAAGCTTTCTTT.

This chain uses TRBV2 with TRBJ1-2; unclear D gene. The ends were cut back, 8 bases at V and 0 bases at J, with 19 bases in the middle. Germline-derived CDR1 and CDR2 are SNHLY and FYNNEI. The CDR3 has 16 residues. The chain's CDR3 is CASPKGPGRANYGYTF. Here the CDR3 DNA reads TGTGCCAGCCCCAAAGGCCCAGGCAGAGCTAACTATGGCTACACCTTC.

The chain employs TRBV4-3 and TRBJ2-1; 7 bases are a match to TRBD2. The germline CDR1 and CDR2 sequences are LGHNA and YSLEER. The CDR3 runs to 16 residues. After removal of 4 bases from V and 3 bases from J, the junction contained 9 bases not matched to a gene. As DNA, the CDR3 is TGCGCCAGCAGCCCGGCTAGCGGTCCGAACTACAATGAGCAGTTCTTC. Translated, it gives CASSPASGPNYNEQFF.

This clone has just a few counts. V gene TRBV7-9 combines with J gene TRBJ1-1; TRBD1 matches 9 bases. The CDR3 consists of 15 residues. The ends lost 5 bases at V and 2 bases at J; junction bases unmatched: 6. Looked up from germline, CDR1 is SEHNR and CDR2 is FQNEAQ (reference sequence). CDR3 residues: CASSQETGGNTEAFF. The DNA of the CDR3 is TGTGCCAGCAGCCAAGAGACAGGGGGAAACACTGAAGCTTTCTTT.

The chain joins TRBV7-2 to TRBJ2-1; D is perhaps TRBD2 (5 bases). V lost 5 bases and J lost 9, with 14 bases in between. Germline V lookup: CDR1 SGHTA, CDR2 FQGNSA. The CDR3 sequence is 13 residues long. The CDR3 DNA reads TGTGCCAGCAGCACCTCAGAGGGTTTTGAGCAGTTCTTC. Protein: CASSTSEGFEQFF.

CDR3: CASSMGRDRNTYEQYF. The CDR3 DNA is TGTGCCAGTAGTATGGGCCGGGACAGGAACACCTACGAGCAGTACTTC. The chain employs TRBV19 and TRBJ2-7; 8 nucleotides align to TRBD1. Germline CDR1 and CDR2: LNHDA and SQIVND (reference sequence). The CDR3 covers 16 residues. V shed 3 bases and J 2 bases; nucleotides not matched to a gene: 9. Full variable domain (rest looked up from reference TRBV19 and TRBJ2-7): DGGITQSPKYLFRKEGQNVTLSCEQNLNHDAMYWYRQDPGQGLRLIYYSQIVNDFQKGDIAEGYSVSREKKESFPLTVTSAQKNPTAFYLCASSMGRDRNTYEQYFGPGTRLTVT.